These 26 T cell receptor beta chains came from one sample sequenced in a study of T cell repertoires in cytomegalovirus infection (dated by TCRdb to between 2018 and 2021). The sequencer listed for this sample is Illumina HiSeq 1500. TCRdb trimmed public reads at Q25 via fastp, called clones via MiXCR and kept in-frame beta chains. CDR3 protein sequences are deduplicated, and each keeps its most common genes and DNA. The sample includes about 600,000 distinct CDR3 sequences, with approximately 24% observed a single time. In total, the top ten clones hold 7.5% to 9% of the sample. Material for sequencing was CD8+ T cells from PBMCs. The receptors shown here come from a human donor in good health (CMV status not recorded). Some clones in this sample may be carry-over from other donors' samples.

V usage is TRBV29-1 and J usage is TRBJ1-2; the D is unclear. CDR3 length equals 10 residues. Trimming left V 4 bases short and J 8 bases short, with 8 bases between. The germline V gene has CDR1 SQVTM and CDR2 ANQGSEA. CDR3 residues: CSVAGTGYTF. The CDR3 coding sequence is TGCAGCGTTGCAGGTACCGGCTACACCTTC.

In its sample, this clonotype was seen a few times. The genes are TRBV12-5 and TRBJ2-2, with D hard to call. The CDR3 runs 18 residues. Trimming removed 0 bases from V and 2 bases from J, with 16 bases in between. Germline V gene data show CDR1 as LGHNT and CDR2 as FRNRAP. The DNA for the CDR3 is TGTGCTAGTGGTTTGGTAGAGGACCTCCCTCTCAACACCGGGGAGCTGTTTTTT. It specifies CASGLVEDLPLNTGELFF. Using reference TRBV12-5 and TRBJ2-2 for the parts outside the CDR3, the full variable domain is DARVTQTPRHKVTEMGQEVTMRCQPILGHNTVFWYRQTMMQGLELLAYFRNRAPLDDSGMPKDRFSAEMPDATLATLKIQPSEPRDSAVYFCASGLVEDLPLNTGELFFGEGSRLTVL.

This clonotype appeared many times. CDR3 sequence (DNA): TGTGCCAGCAGTTTCTACGGCCCGGGGCAGCCCCAGCATTTT. Its protein is CASSFYGPGQPQHF. This chain uses TRBV27 with TRBJ1-5; D is unresolved. Germline CDR1 reads MNHEY; CDR2 reads SMNVEV (reference sequence). The CDR3 totals 14 residues. The ends were cut back, 3 bases at V and 7 bases at J, with 13 bases in the middle.

The rearrangement links TRBV7-9 to TRBJ2-3, with TRBD2 matching 7 bases. The trim removed 4 bases at V and 2 bases at J, leaving 9 bases unmatched. The CDR3 runs to 16 residues. CDR1 and CDR2 (germline): SEHNR, FQNEAQ (reference sequence). CDR3 DNA: TGTGCCAGCAGCTCGACCGGACTAGTCCTCACAGATACGCAGTATTTT. Translating it yields CASSSTGLVLTDTQYF.

This sequence joins TRBV20-1 and TRBJ2-3; a possible D gene is TRBD2 (6 bases). Germline V lookup: CDR1 DFQATT, CDR2 SNEGSKA (reference sequence). This CDR3 comprises 15 residues. V was clipped by 0 bases and J by 6 bases, with 16 bases between them. CDR3 loop: CSARDGGPSSDTQYF. Written as DNA, the CDR3 is TGCAGTGCTAGAGATGGAGGGCCTTCGTCGGATACGCAGTATTTT.

This rearrangement joins TRBV20-1 to TRBJ2-7; D gene unclear. The CDR3 length is 13 residues. Germline CDR1 and CDR2: DFQATT and SNEGSKA (reference sequence). Between the trimmed V and J ends, which lost 1 base and 3 bases, there was a span of 10 bases. The CDR3 DNA follows: TGCAGTGCTAGAGGGGTACTTGACTACGAGCAGTACTTC. It yields the protein CSARGVLDYEQYF.

This clonotype was seen ten or more times. This CDR3 is CASSLQGVGVETQYF. CDR3 nucleotide sequence: TGTGCCAGCAGCTTACAGGGGGTAGGGGTCGAGACCCAGTACTTC. This sequence joins TRBV7-8 and TRBJ2-5; TRBD1 aligns across 7 bases. CDR3 size: 15 residues. Trimming removed 2 bases from V and 5 bases from J; junction bases left unmatched: 8. Germline loops: CDR1 SGHVS, CDR2 FQNEAQ.

At least ten counts were recorded for this clonotype. The chain joins TRBV7-6 to TRBJ2-2; the D gene is possibly TRBD1 (6 bases). Germline V gene lookup returns CDR1 SGHVS and CDR2 FNYEAQ. The CDR3 contains 13 residues. Trimming took 1 base from V and 6 from J, leaving 6 bases between them. The CDR3: CASSLGQAGELFF. The CDR3 bases are TGTGCCAGCAGCTTAGGACAGGCCGGGGAGCTGTTTTTT.

This clonotype showed up many times. V and J are TRBV7-2 and TRBJ1-5; 8 positions agree with TRBD1. This CDR3 spans 13 amino acids. From germline, CDR1 is SGHTA and CDR2 FQGNSA. After removal of 5 bases from V and 8 bases from J, the junction contained 5 bases not matched to a gene. The CDR3 here is CASSPGQVKPQHF. The CDR3 nucleotides read TGTGCCAGCAGCCCGGGACAGGTTAAGCCCCAGCATTTT.

There are a few counts of this clonotype. V and J are TRBV7-9 and TRBJ2-5, with TRBD2 matching 8 bases. CDR3 length: 14 residues. The V and J ends lost 10 bases and 1 base, in that order; junction bases with no gene match: 8. Germline V gives CDR1 SEHNR, CDR2 FQNEAQ (reference sequence). The CDR3 DNA reads TGTGCCACGGACCAGCGGGGGTCCCAAGAGACCCAGTACTTC. Its protein is CATDQRGSQETQYF.

This clonotype was counted ten times or more. The chain carries TRBV7-2 and TRBJ2-7, with D perhaps matching TRBD1 (5 bases). Germline CDR1 SGHTA, CDR2 FQGNSA. The germline V and J ends were trimmed by 4 bases and 4 bases, with 17 bases remaining between them. The CDR3 is made up of 15 amino acids. Written as DNA, the CDR3 is TGTGCCAGCAGCTCCATAGACAGCCCAGGATACGAGCAGTACGTC. Amino acids: CASSSIDSPGYEQYV.

This clonotype was counted a few times. The genes are TRBV6-1 and TRBJ2-4, with 8 bases that match TRBD1. This CDR3 region has 14 residues. CDR1 is MNHNS and CDR2 is SASEGT in the germline V gene. J gave up 6 bases and V 5 bases, and 6 bases lay outside the gene matches. CDR3 residues: CASSWTGTGNIQYF. The CDR3, as DNA: TGTGCCAGCAGTTGGACAGGGACGGGAAACATTCAGTACTTC.

This clonotype turned up a few times. This chain uses TRBV28 with TRBJ2-2; no definite D call. V dropped 2 bases and J dropped 7 bases, with 14 bases sitting between them. This CDR3 is built from 15 residues. Germline V gene sequence: CDR1 MDHEN, CDR2 SYDVKM. Written as DNA, the CDR3 is TGTGCCAGCAGTTTAATGAAGGGCTCTAGCGGGGAGCTGTTTTTT. Its protein product is CASSLMKGSSGELFF.

Concerning this clonotype itself: Germline and junction disagree at one end, which may indicate a read error. CDR3 in amino acids: CTSSHIPGTGTYNEQFF. The DNA for the CDR3 is TGTACCAGCAGCCATATCCCCGGGACAGGGACCTACAATGAGCAGTTCTTC. This sequence joins TRBV27 and TRBJ2-1; TRBD1 matches at 9 bases. The CDR3 has 17 residues. CDR1 and CDR2 (germline): MNHEY, SMNVEV (reference sequence).

This clonotype turned up a few times. V is TRBV2 and J is TRBJ2-3; D is possibly TRBD1 (5 bases). Trimming took off 6 bases at V and 2 bases at J, with 15 bases between the two ends. The CDR3 covers 15 residues. CDR1 and CDR2 (germline): SNHLY, FYNNEI. The CDR3 DNA reads as TGTGCCAGCAGCGTAGGCAGGGCCATCACAGATACGCAGTATTTT. Amino acids: CASSVGRAITDTQYF.

As DNA, the CDR3 is TGCAGTGCCCGCAGGCCTAGCGGGAGCTACAATGAGCAGTTCTTC. Encoded protein: CSARRPSGSYNEQFF. V is TRBV20-1 and J is TRBJ2-1; TRBD2 aligns across 10 bases. CDR3 length: 15 amino acids. Germline trimming cut 6 bases from V and 3 bases from J; bases unmatched to any gene: 8. The germline V gene encodes CDR1 DFQATT and CDR2 SNEGSKA (reference sequence).

In this sample, this clonotype turned up a few times. The chain recombines TRBV28 with TRBJ1-2; weak D call: TRBD1 (6 bases). This CDR3 is 13 amino acids long. The V end was cut by 3 bases, the J end by 8 bases, with 13 bases between. The V gene's germline CDR1 is MDHEN and CDR2 SYDVKM. CDR3 loop: CASSFDRSWGYTF. CDR3 nucleotide sequence: TGTGCCAGCAGTTTCGACAGGTCGTGGGGCTACACCTTC.

This clonotype has ten or more counts. The V call is TRBV7-2, the J call TRBJ2-2, with 8 bases aligning to TRBD1. The junction had 8 bases not matched to a gene; V was cut back by 7 bases and J by 7 bases. CDR3 size: 14 residues. Looked up from germline, CDR1 is SGHTA and CDR2 is FQGNSA. The CDR3 reads CASTPGGAGGELFF. Here the CDR3 DNA reads TGTGCCAGCACCCCAGGGGGCGCGGGCGGGGAGCTGTTTTTT.

This clonotype was observed a few times. The chain uses TRBV2 and TRBJ2-7, with D maybe TRBD1 (6 bases). The CDR3 extends over 14 amino acids. Germline loops: CDR1 SNHLY, CDR2 FYNNEI. The ends were cut back, 7 bases at V and 2 bases at J, with 15 bases in the middle. CDR3 nucleotides: TGTGCCAGCATGGCGGTAGACAGGACCTACGAGCAGTACTTC. It is translated as CASMAVDRTYEQYF.

This clonotype was picked up many times. V gene TRBV19 combines with J gene TRBJ2-7, with D tentatively TRBD1 (6 bases). Germline V CDR1 and CDR2: LNHDA, SQIVND (reference sequence). The CDR3 is 13 residues long. The ends were cut back, 4 bases at V and 6 bases at J, with 13 bases in the middle. The chain's CDR3 is CASSSLRGAEQYF. The CDR3 coding sequence is TGTGCCAGTAGTAGTCTCAGGGGTGCCGAGCAGTACTTC.

The table lists this clonotype with a few counts. This chain joins TRBV9 and TRBJ2-1; perhaps D is TRBD1 or TRBD2 (5 bases each). CDR1 is SGDLS, CDR2 YYNGEE, per germline. Trimming took off 0 bases at V and 1 base at J, with 11 bases between the two ends. The CDR3 spans 16 residues. The CDR3 is CASSVGFGASYNEQFF. CDR3 sequence (DNA): TGTGCCAGCAGCGTAGGGTTCGGGGCGTCCTACAATGAGCAGTTCTTC.

The V call is TRBV20-1, the J call TRBJ2-1, with 9 bases that match TRBD2. V lost 6 bases to trimming and J lost 10 bases; unmatched junction nucleotides: 10. Germline CDR1 is DFQATT and CDR2 is SNEGSKA (reference sequence). There are 13 residues in the CDR3. CDR3 coding DNA: TGCAGTGCAGAGGCTAGCGGGGTAAGGGAGCAGTTCTTC. This codes for CSAEASGVREQFF.

CDR3 protein: CASSLRLWGDTQYF. The CDR3 DNA is TGTGCCAGCAGCTTGCGCCTGTGGGGGGATACGCAGTATTTT. The V and J genes are TRBV6-6 and TRBJ2-3; D possibly uses TRBD1 or TRBD2 (5 bases each). Looked up from germline, CDR1 is MNHNY and CDR2 is SVGAGI (reference sequence). V lost 6 bases to trimming and J lost 6 bases, with 16 bases between them. The CDR3 consists of 14 residues.

This clonotype was recorded a few times. This chain joins TRBV28 and TRBJ1-4; D gene uncertain. CDR3 length: 16 residues. V shed 3 bases and J shed 4 bases, with 15 bases lying between them. The germline V gene encodes CDR1 MDHEN and CDR2 SYDVKM. This CDR3 reads CASSFPPLGINEKLFF. The CDR3 DNA reads TGTGCCAGCAGTTTTCCGCCCCTGGGAATTAATGAAAAACTGTTTTTT.

The chain has TRBV24-1 and TRBJ2-1, with D hard to call. Germline V gives CDR1 KGHDR, CDR2 SFDVKD. The CDR3 runs 11 residues. Trimming pared 8 bases from V and 9 bases from J, leaving 10 bases between. The CDR3 nucleotides are TGTGCCACCATGCATTTACGTGAGCAGTTCTTC. Encoded protein: CATMHLREQFF.

A few counts support this clonotype. The V gene is TRBV5-6, the J gene TRBJ2-7; D is possibly TRBD2 (6 bases). Between the trimmed V and J ends, which lost 4 bases and 7 bases, there was a span of 24 bases. Per the germline V gene, CDR1 is SGHDT and CDR2 is YYEEEE. The CDR3 extends over 16 amino acids. The CDR3 protein is CASSRRGSPDLWEQYV. CDR3 nucleotides: TGTGCCAGCAGCCGGAGGGGTAGCCCGGATCTCTGGGAGCAGTACGTC.